This T cell receptor beta chain was obtained from a study of blood T cells in healthy people across ages. Germline V gene lookup returns CDR1 SEHNR and CDR2 FQNEAQ (reference sequence). This CDR3 is built from 13 residues. V shed 1 base and J shed 9 bases, with 10 bases lying between them. For the second PCR, which ran for roughly 7 to 11 cycles, a sample-barcoded 5' primer and a J-beta primer mix were used. One entry per CDR3 protein, called by TCRdb with MiXCR from the 5' RACE reads. In the table there are around 690,000 distinct CDR3 sequences, around three fifths of which are singletons. This clonotype was sampled from a man in his sixties in good health. The gene calls are TRBV7-9 and TRBJ2-1; D is undetermined. Specimen: blood. CDR3 in DNA: TGTGCCAGCAGCTTAGTAACCGGAAGTGAGCAGTTCTTC. Translation gives CASSLVTGSEQFF.